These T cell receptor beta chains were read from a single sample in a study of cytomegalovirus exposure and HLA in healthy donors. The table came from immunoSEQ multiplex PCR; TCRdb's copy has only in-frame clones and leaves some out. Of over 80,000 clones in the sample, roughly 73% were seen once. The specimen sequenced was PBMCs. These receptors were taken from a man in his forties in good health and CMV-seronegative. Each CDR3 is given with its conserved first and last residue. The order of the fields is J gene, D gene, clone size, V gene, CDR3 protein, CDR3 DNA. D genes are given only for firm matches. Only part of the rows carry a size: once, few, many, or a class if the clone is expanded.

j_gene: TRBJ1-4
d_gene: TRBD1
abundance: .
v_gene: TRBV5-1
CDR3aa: CASSISLQGNEKLFF
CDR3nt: TGCGCCAGCTCGATAAGCTTACAGGGGAATGAAAAACTGTTTTTT

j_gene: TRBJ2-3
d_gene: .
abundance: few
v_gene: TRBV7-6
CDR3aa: CASSLATPRGTDTQYF
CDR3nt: TGTGCCAGCAGTCTAGCGACCCCCAGGGGCACAGATACGCAGTATTTT

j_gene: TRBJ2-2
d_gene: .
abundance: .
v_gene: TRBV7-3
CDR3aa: CASSSGTGELFF
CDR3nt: TGTGCCAGCAGCTCGGGCACCGGGGAGCTGTTTTTT

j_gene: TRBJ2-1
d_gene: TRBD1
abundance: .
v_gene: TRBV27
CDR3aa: CASTWSPGTGKLDEQFF
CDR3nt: TGTGCCAGCACTTGGTCCCCCGGGACAGGGAAGCTGGATGAGCAGTTCTTC

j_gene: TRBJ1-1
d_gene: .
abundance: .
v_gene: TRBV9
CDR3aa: CASSVENRAGTFF
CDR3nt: TGTGCCAGCAGCGTAGAGAACAGGGCAGGAACTTTCTTT

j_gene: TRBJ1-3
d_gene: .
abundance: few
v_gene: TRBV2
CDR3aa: CASSEAPTGLGGNTIYF
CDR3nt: TGTGCCAGCAGCGAAGCCCCCACAGGGCTTGGGGGAAACACCATATATTTT

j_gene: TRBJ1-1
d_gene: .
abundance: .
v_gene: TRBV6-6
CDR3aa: CASSIMGAIATSFF
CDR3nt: TGTGCCAGCAGTATTATGGGCGCTATCGCTACATCATTCTTT

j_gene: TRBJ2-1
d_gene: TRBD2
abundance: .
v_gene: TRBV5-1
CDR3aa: CASSPPAGGYNEQFF
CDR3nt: TGCGCCAGCAGCCCTCCGGCGGGGGGCTACAATGAGCAGTTCTTC

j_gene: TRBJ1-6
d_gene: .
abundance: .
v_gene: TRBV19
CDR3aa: CASSRRTADYSPLHF
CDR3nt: TGTGCCAGTAGTAGGAGGACAGCAGATTATTCACCCCTCCACTTT

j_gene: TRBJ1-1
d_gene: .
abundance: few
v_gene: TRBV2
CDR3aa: CASNVNGRGNTEAFF
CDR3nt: TGTGCCAGCAACGTGAACGGCAGAGGGAACACTGAAGCTTTCTTT

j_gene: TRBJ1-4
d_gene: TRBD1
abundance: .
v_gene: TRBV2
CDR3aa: CASSESGQGLRKLFF
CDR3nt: TGTGCCAGCAGTGAATCGGGACAGGGCCTTCGAAAACTGTTTTTT

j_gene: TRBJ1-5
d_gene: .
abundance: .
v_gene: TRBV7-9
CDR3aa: CSSSRDSNQPQHF
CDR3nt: TGTTCCAGCAGCCGCGATAGCAATCAGCCCCAGCATTTT

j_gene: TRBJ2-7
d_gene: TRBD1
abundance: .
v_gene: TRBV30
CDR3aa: CAWSEGAVYEQYF
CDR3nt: TGTGCCTGGAGTGAGGGGGCGGTCTACGAGCAGTACTTC

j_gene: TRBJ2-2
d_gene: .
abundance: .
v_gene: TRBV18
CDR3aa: CASKDYPNTGELFF
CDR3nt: TGTGCCAGCAAGGACTACCCGAACACCGGGGAGCTGTTTTTT

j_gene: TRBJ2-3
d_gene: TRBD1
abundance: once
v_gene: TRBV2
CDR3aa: CASRPTGGGGTDTQYF
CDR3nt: TGTGCCAGCAGGCCGACAGGGGGCGGAGGCACAGATACGCAGTATTTT

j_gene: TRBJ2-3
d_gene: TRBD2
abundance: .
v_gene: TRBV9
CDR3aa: CASSGLATDTQYF
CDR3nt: TGTGCCAGCAGCGGACTAGCAACAGATACGCAGTATTTT